This TCR beta chain was captured in a study of blood T cell repertoires in COVID-19. Germline V gene sequence: CDR1 SGHDT, CDR2 YYEEEE. The CDR3 sequence is 16 residues long. V was cut by 2 bases and J by 2 bases, with 13 bases left in between. Sequencing was performed with immunoSEQ multiplex PCR; in TCRdb, only in-frame clones are kept and a portion is missing. The sample yields 120,000 to 150,000 clones, about 85% seen once. The source of this sequence is a human donor with acute or convalescent COVID-19. The donor label of this sample is uncertain. Sequencing input: peripheral blood. This chain connects TRBV5-6 to TRBJ1-4; maybe TRBD1 (6 bases). Here the CDR3 DNA reads TGTGCCAGCAGCTTTGGCGGGGGCCGTACTAATGAAAAACTGTTTTTT. It specifies CASSFGGGRTNEKLFF.